The 7 T cell receptor beta chains reported below all come from one sample, sequenced in a study of blood T cell repertoires in COVID-19. Repertoires were generated with immunoSEQ multiplex PCR, while TCRdb's copy carries only in-frame clones and drops some. The sample comprises 490,000 or so clones, roughly nine tenths of which are singletons, and more than 7.5% rests with the top ten. Specimen: PBMCs or T cells enriched from blood (not recorded which). Every receptor here comes from an older woman who had recovered from COVID-19.

The chain recombines TRBV27 with TRBJ2-3, with D possibly matching TRBD2 (6 bases). Germline CDR1 and CDR2: MNHEY and SMNVEV (reference sequence). The CDR3 spans 13 residues. With 8 bases removed from V and 6 bases from J, the gap between germline ends came to 15 bases. CDR3 region: CASGFRRADTQYF. The DNA of the CDR3 is TGTGCCAGCGGCTTTCGGAGGGCGGATACGCAGTATTTT.

This clone has at least ten counts. The genes are TRBV3-1 (or the pseudogene TRBV3-2) and TRBJ2-2; tentatively, D is TRBD1 (5 bases). The V and J ends lost 4 bases and 9 bases respectively, with 15 bases between them. Per germline, CDR1 LGHDT and CDR2 YNNKEL (reference sequence). This CDR3 is 14 amino acids long. CDR3 bases: TGTGCCAGCAGCCCGGGTGGAAGGGGCTGGGAGCTGTTTTTT. Translating it yields CASSPGGRGWELFF.

The chain uses TRBV24-1 and TRBJ2-3; 9 nucleotides line up with TRBD2. CDR3 length: 15 amino acids. V gave up 5 bases and J gave up 1 base; unmatched junction bases: 3. Germline values: CDR1 KGHDR, CDR2 SFDVKD. The CDR3, as DNA: TGTGCCACCAGTGCAGGCGGGGGGGGCACAGATACGCAGTATTTT. Amino acids: CATSAGGGGTDTQYF.

The chain links TRBV5-1 to TRBJ2-7; TRBD2 matches at 7 bases. Germline loops: CDR1 SGHRS, CDR2 YFSETQ. This CDR3 has 14 amino acids. Unmatched junction bases numbered 2, after V lost 0 bases and J lost 2 bases. CDR3 nucleotide sequence: TGCGCCAGCAGCTTGGTGGGAGGGACCTACGAGCAGTACTTC. This encodes CASSLVGGTYEQYF.

The chain uses TRBV12-3 or TRBV12-4 and TRBJ2-7; D is uncertain. Trimming took off 3 bases at V and 0 bases at J, with 6 bases between the two ends. The CDR3 extends over 13 amino acids. CDR3 sequence reads: CASSFGTSYEQYV. The CDR3 DNA follows: TGTGCCAGCAGTTTTGGCACCTCCTACGAGCAGTACGTC.

For this clone: Other nucleotide sequences from this sample produce the same CDR3. The chain couples TRBV10-3 to TRBJ1-2, with TRBD1 matching over 8 bases. The CDR3 extends over 13 amino acids. CDR1 and CDR2 (germline): ENHRY, SYGVKD. J lost 5 bases, V lost 6 bases, and 5 bases had no gene match. CDR3 bases: TGTGCCATCAGCCCAGGGGGCTCTTATGGCTACACCTTC. The encoded protein is CAISPGGSYGYTF.

The V call is TRBV3-1 (or the pseudogene TRBV3-2), the J call TRBJ2-3, with TRBD2 identical over 7 bases. Germline CDR1 and CDR2: LGHDT and YNNKEL (reference sequence). This CDR3 has 14 amino acids. Trimming took 1 base from V and 5 from J; bases not matched to a gene: 3. The CDR3 sequence: CASSQALARDTQYF. DNA for the CDR3: TGTGCCAGCAGCCAAGCACTAGCGAGAGATACGCAGTATTTT.